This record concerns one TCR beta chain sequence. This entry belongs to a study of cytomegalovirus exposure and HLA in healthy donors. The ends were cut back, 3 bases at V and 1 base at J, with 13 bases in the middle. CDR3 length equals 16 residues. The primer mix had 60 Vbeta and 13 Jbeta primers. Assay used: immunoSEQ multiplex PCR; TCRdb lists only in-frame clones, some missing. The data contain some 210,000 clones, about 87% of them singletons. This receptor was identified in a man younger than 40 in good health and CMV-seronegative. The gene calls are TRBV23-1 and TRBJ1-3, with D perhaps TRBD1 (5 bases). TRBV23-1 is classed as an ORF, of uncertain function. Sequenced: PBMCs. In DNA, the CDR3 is TGCGCCAGCAGTCAGGTTGGCAGGGAATCTGGAAACACCATATATTTT. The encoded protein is CASSQVGRESGNTIYF.